This TCR beta chain was sequenced during a study of T cell changes during pregnancy in multiple sclerosis (dated by TCRdb to the late 2010s). Concerning the study at large: The study looked at changes in the T cell repertoire across pregnancy in women with multiple sclerosis.

Of note for this clone: It lacks a known antigen. No much larger clone is present one base from it, and per-base qualities are unavailable.

As encoded in the germline V gene (reference sequence), CDR1 is GTSNPN while CDR2 is SVGIG. V is pared back by 8 bases and J by 4 bases, with 16 bases lying between the germline termini. The CDR3 holds 13 amino acids from the cysteine to the phenylalanine. Only the CDR3 part of the read is kept: 39 bases, read in frame from the first base. Library creation used the immunoSEQ multiplex PCR assay. TCRdb limited this immuneACCESS table to in-frame rearrangements with V and J called. A share of clones is missing; checked studies link under half to unresolved V genes, and the rest is unexplained. The sample has tens of thousands of clones on record, about nine tenths of them singletons. The ten top clones hold 6% to 9% of the sample.

The sample in question was CD8+ T cells from peripheral blood mononuclear cells, obtained before pregnancy. The clonotype was recovered from a female donor with multiple sclerosis, enrolled in a pregnancy study. The V and J segments used are TRBV30 and TRBJ2-3, and TRBD1 may be the D gene, going by 6 matching bases. The base sequence is TGTGCCCAAAACAGGGCTTTTGCAGATACGCAGTATTTT. Its protein reads: CAQNRAFADTQYF.